This TCR beta chain was sequenced during a study of cytomegalovirus exposure and HLA in healthy donors. The germline gives CDR1 SGHRS, CDR2 YFSETQ. Trimming took 4 bases from V and 5 from J, leaving 12 bases between them. This CDR3 has 14 amino acids. Study-level results: There were reportedly fewer N-insertions in an Asian-associated ancestry cluster than the approximately 640-donor mean, in a later analysis. Altogether, some 170 TCR beta chains were recorded as cytomegalovirus-associated.

Both 60 Vbeta primers and 13 Jbeta primers went into the PCR. Sequencing used immunoSEQ multiplex PCR; TCRdb keeps in-frame clones, though not all of them. The sample has 100,000 to 150,000 clones, roughly 77% seen once. A note on this clone: Its antigen is undetermined.

The specimen sequenced was PBMCs. The chain employs TRBV5-1 and TRBJ1-4; perhaps TRBD1 as D (5 bases). The sequence was collected from a woman aged 25-40 years in good health and CMV-seronegative. CDR3 protein: CASSMGRGNEKLFF. The DNA of the CDR3 is TGCGCCAGCAGCATGGGACGGGGGAATGAAAAACTGTTTTTT.